Shown below are 7 T cell receptor beta chains from a single sample sequenced in a study of blood T cell repertoires in COVID-19. Sequenced by immunoSEQ multiplex PCR; TCRdb stores in-frame clones only, minus some. The table lists approximately 200,000 clones, about nine tenths of them singletons. Sample: peripheral blood. The receptors come from a man younger than 40 with acute or convalescent COVID-19.

The chain joins TRBV5-1 to TRBJ1-5; D call uncertain. Germline V gene data show CDR1 as SGHRS and CDR2 as YFSETQ. The CDR3 has 14 residues. Trimming left V 0 bases short and J 2 bases short, with 6 bases between. The CDR3: CASSLGLGNQPQHF. The CDR3 DNA follows: TGCGCCAGCAGCTTGGGGCTGGGCAATCAGCCCCAGCATTTT.

This chain connects TRBV19 to TRBJ1-2; 10 bases align to TRBD1. V was pared by 6 bases and J by 1 base, with 5 bases of the junction left unmatched. The CDR3 has 15 amino acids. The germline V gene encodes CDR1 LNHDA and CDR2 SQIVND (reference sequence). CDR3: CASSTGQGGNYGYTF. The CDR3 nucleotides read TGTGCCAGTAGCACTGGACAGGGGGGTAACTATGGCTACACCTTC.

The chain uses TRBV3-1 (or the pseudogene TRBV3-2) and TRBJ2-2, with TRBD2 matching 7 bases. Germline assignment: CDR1 LGHDT and CDR2 YNNKEL (reference sequence). The CDR3 covers 16 residues. The ends lost 4 bases at V and 5 bases at J; junction bases unmatched: 10. CDR3 region: CASSRRSGGQTGELFF. CDR3 bases: TGTGCCAGCAGCCGTAGGTCGGGAGGCCAGACCGGGGAGCTGTTTTTT.

The chain links TRBV28 to TRBJ1-3; no clear D. Germline CDR1 is MDHEN and CDR2 is SYDVKM. The CDR3 totals 14 residues. V shed 6 bases and J shed 6 bases, with 15 bases lying between them. The CDR3 nucleotides read TGTGCCAGCAGCAACAGTGACCCACCAAACACCATATATTTT. It encodes CASSNSDPPNTIYF.

This clone was seen only once. The gene calls are TRBV28 and TRBJ2-3; 11 bases are a match to TRBD1. The CDR3 spans 15 residues. Trimming took 3 bases from V and 10 from J; bases not matched to a gene: 9. Germline CDR1 and CDR2: MDHEN and SYDVKM. The CDR3 DNA reads as TGTGCCAGCAGTTTCCCCAGGACAGGGGGCAGTTCGCAGTATTTT. As protein: CASSFPRTGGSSQYF.

This clone was detected only once. The rearrangement joins TRBV5-1 to TRBJ2-5, with 8 bases aligning to TRBD2. The CDR3 is made up of 14 amino acids. V was pared by 4 bases and J by 2 bases, with 4 bases of the junction left unmatched. CDR1 SGHRS and CDR2 YFSETQ come from the germline V gene. CDR3 sequence reads: CASSASGPQETQYF. The CDR3 region has the DNA TGCGCCAGCAGCGCTAGCGGGCCTCAAGAGACCCAGTACTTC.

In its sample, this clone was seen once. V and J are TRBV2 and TRBJ1-6; TRBD1 matches 8 bases. V shed 4 bases, J shed 7 bases, and the junction held 3 bases outside the gene matches. The CDR3 sequence is 14 residues long. Germline V gene lookup returns CDR1 SNHLY and CDR2 FYNNEI. CDR3 residues: CASSAGDRNSPLHF. CDR3 nucleotides: TGTGCCAGCAGTGCCGGGGACAGGAATTCACCCCTCCACTTT.